This TCR beta chain was found in a study of shared clonotypes between healthy human individuals. The germline CDR1 and CDR2 sequences are LGHNA and YSLEER. The V and J ends lost 0 bases and 2 bases respectively, with 14 bases between them. The CDR3 covers 16 residues. Within Nashville, Tennessee resided all donors, each a Caucasian adult. Data came from immunoSEQ multiplex PCR; TCRdb stores just in-frame clones and leaves some out. The sample contains a few million clones, more than 80% of which appear only once. Sequencing was carried out using naive CD4+ T cells from PBMCs. Subset of the sample: CD45RA+ positively selected. This chain uses TRBV4-3 with TRBJ2-7; weak D call: TRBD2 (5 bases). The source is a man younger than 35 in good health. Some clones in this sample may be carry-over from other donors' samples. CDR3 DNA sequence: TGCGCCAGCAGCCAAGACCATAGGACGGAGGCCTACGAGCAGTACTTC. Its translation: CASSQDHRTEAYEQYF.